Listed here is a single TCR beta chain. What it binds is not known. This sample is drawn from a study of neoadjuvant nivolumab and ipilimumab in lung cancer. Study-wide background: Patients got nivolumab 3 mg/kg on days 1, 15 and 29; combination added ipilimumab 1 mg/kg day 1.

Study conclusions and caveats: From pretherapy to surgery, tumor richness and clonality rose with dual therapy. TCR richness and clonality were higher in tumors than adjacent uninvolved lung. A small number of samples were TCR sequenced.

The assay was immunoSEQ multiplex PCR, and TCRdb's table has in-frame clones only and misses some. The sample shows some 26,000 clones, roughly four fifths of them seen only once. Trimming at V came to 5 bases and at J to 7 bases, leaving 2 bases not matched to a gene. Germline values: CDR1 SGHTA, CDR2 FQGTGA. The CDR3 contains 12 residues. The gene calls are TRBV7-3 and TRBJ2-3, with 8 positions matching TRBD2. The receptor was isolated from an adult with non-small cell lung cancer. The sequencing used tumor tissue, collected after neoadjuvant nivolumab, alone or with ipilimumab, at or shortly before surgery. For the CDR3, the DNA is TGTGCCAGCAGCCGCGGGGGGTATACGCAGTATTTT. It encodes CASSRGGYTQYF.